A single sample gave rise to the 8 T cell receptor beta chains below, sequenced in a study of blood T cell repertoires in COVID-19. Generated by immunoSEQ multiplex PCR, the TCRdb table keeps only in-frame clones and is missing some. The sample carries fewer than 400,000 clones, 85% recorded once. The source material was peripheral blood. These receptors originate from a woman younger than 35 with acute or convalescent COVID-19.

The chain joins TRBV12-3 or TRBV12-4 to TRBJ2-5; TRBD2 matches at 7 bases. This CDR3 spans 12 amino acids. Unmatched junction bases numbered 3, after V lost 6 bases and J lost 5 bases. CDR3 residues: CASRYSGETQYF. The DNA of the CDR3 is TGTGCCAGCAGATATAGCGGGGAGACCCAGTACTTC.

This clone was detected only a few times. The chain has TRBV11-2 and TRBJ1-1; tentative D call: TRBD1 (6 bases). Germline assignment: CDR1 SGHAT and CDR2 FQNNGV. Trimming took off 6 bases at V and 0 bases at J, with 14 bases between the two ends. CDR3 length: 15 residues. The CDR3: CASRMTGHLNTEAFF. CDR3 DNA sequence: TGTGCCAGCAGGATGACGGGACACTTGAACACTGAAGCTTTCTTT.

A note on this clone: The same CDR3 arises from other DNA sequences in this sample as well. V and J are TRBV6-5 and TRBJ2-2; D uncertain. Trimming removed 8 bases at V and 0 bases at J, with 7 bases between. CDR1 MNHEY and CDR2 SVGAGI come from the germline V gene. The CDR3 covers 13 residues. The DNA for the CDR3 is TGTGCCAGCTCACTCACGAACACCGGGGAGCTGTTTTTT. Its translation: CASSLTNTGELFF.

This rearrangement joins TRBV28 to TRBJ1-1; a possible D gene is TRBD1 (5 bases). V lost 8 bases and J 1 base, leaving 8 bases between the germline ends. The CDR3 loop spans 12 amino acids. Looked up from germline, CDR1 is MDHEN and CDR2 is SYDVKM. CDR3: CASLTANTEAFF. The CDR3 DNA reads TGTGCCAGCCTGACAGCGAACACTGAAGCTTTCTTT.

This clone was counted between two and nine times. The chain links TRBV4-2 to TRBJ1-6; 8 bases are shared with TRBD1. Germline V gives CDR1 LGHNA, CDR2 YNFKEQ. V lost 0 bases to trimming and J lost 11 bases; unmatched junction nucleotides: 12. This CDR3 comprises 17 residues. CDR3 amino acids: CASSQDSARGQGAPLHF. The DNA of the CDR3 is TGTGCCAGCAGCCAAGATTCTGCCAGGGGGCAGGGGGCACCCCTCCACTTT.

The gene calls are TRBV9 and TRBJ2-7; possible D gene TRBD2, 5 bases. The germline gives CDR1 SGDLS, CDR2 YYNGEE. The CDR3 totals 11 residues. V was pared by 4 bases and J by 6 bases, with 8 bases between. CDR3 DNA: TGTGCCAGCAGCTCAGGAGGCGAGCAGTACTTC. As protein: CASSSGGEQYF.

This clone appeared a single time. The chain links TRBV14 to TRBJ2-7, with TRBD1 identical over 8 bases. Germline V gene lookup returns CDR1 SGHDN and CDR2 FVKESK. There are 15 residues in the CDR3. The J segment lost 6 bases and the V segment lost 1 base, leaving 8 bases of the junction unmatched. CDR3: CASSQGTGPFAEQYF. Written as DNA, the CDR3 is TGTGCCAGCAGCCAAGGGACAGGGCCCTTCGCCGAGCAGTACTTC.

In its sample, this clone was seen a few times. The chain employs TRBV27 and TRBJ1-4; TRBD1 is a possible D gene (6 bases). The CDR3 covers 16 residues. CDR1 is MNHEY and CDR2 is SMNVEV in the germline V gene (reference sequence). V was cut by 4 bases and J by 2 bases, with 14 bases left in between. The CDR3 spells CASSSAGAATNEKLFF. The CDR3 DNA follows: TGTGCCAGCAGTTCGGCAGGGGCAGCCACTAATGAAAAACTGTTTTTT.